This TCR beta chain stems from a study of vaccination effects on CD4 cells after COVID-19. The assay was immunoSEQ multiplex PCR, and TCRdb's table has in-frame clones only and misses some. This table has over 50,000 clones, about 80% appearing once. As concerns this clone: Its antigen remains unknown.

With 4 bases clipped from V and 3 bases from J, the junction kept 0 bases outside the gene matches. Germline V lookup: CDR1 SGHTA, CDR2 FQGNSA. This CDR3 spans 14 amino acids. Sequencing was preceded by expansion of antigen-specific CD4+ T cells with viral peptide pools in the ViraFEST assay. Isolating CD4+ T cells followed roughly ten days of culture. Each person got two doses of an mRNA SARS-CoV-2 vaccine, BNT162b2 or mRNA-1273. The receptor was isolated from a human donor who received a COVID-19 vaccine. V usage is TRBV7-2 and J usage is TRBJ2-3, with TRBD2 matching 11 bases. The input for sequencing was CD4+ T cells from PBMCs cultured with HCoV-229E spike peptides, taken after COVID-19 vaccination. Written as DNA, the CDR3 is TGTGCCAGCAGCTCTAGCGGGGGGACAGATACGCAGTATTTT. Translated: CASSSSGGTDTQYF.